This T cell receptor beta chain is from a study of blood T cell repertoires in COVID-19. Authors' processing steps: Using reference gene primer amplification, nucleated cell counts were estimated. The assay was immunoSEQ multiplex PCR, and TCRdb's table has in-frame clones only and misses some. V, J and clone size are taken as reported in that table, and D and trimming were inferred from the DNA itself. The data show a few hundred thousand clones, with 85% seen just once and 3% to 4% held by the top ten. Germline values: CDR1 SGHKS, CDR2 YYEKEE (reference sequence). The CDR3 consists of 16 residues. The V and J ends lost 4 bases and 9 bases, in that order; junction bases with no gene match: 15.

The sequence was obtained from a woman younger than 35 with acute or convalescent COVID-19. The J gene is TRBJ2-1, the V gene TRBV5-5; 8 nucleotides align to TRBD2. Specimen: peripheral blood. DNA of the CDR3: TGTGCCAGCAGCACCACACGAGCGGGAGCGCGAAGTGAGCAGTTCTTC. The encoded protein is CASSTTRAGARSEQFF.